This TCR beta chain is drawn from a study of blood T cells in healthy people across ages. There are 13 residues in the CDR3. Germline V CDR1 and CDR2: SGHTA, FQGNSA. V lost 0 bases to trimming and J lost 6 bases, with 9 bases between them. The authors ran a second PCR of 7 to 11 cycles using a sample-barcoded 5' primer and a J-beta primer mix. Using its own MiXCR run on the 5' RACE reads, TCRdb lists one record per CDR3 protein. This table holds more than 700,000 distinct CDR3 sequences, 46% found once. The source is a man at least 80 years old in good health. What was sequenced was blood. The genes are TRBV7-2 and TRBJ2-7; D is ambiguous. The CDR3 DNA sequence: TGTGCCAGCAGCTTAGCGAGCATGGCCGAGCAGTACTTC. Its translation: CASSLASMAEQYF.